This entry concerns a single TCR beta chain. The data derive from a study of T cell changes during pregnancy in multiple sclerosis. TCRdb's copy holds only in-frame clones and misses some; the assay was immunoSEQ multiplex PCR. There are some 96,000 clones in the sample; approximately 92% occur only once, and about 2% lies in the top ten. Looked up from germline, CDR1 is LNHDA and CDR2 is SQIVND (reference sequence). V shed 5 bases, J shed 4 bases, and the junction held 2 bases outside the gene matches. The CDR3 is 13 residues long. Sequencing used peripheral blood, obtained after pregnancy. The genes are TRBV19 and TRBJ2-1; 7 bases line up with TRBD1. This clonotype was sampled from a female donor with multiple sclerosis, enrolled in a pregnancy study. In nucleotides, the CDR3 is TGTGCCAGTAGTGACAGGGTGTACAATGAGCAGTTCTTC. It codes for CASSDRVYNEQFF.